These 27 T cell receptor beta chains originate from one sample sequenced in a study of early T cells in non-severe SARS-CoV-2 infection. TCRdb ran MiXCR on the 5' RACE reads and lists one entry per CDR3 protein. The sample has about 36,000 distinct CDR3 sequences, about 6.8% seen once. Sequenced material: whole blood, taken at baseline. Receptors were obtained from an adult who was a healthcare worker with PCR-confirmed SARS-CoV-2 infection or an uninfected control (not recorded which).

This clonotype has at least ten counts. V usage is TRBV20-1 and J usage is TRBJ1-1, with 8 bases identical to TRBD1. This CDR3 comprises 13 residues. V shed 5 bases, J shed 4 bases, and the junction held 6 bases outside the gene matches. From germline, CDR1 is DFQATT and CDR2 SNEGSKA (reference sequence). Here the CDR3 DNA reads TGCAGTGCTCAGGGGGCTGAGGGCACTGAAGCTTTCTTT. Its translation is CSAQGAEGTEAFF.

In its sample, this clonotype was seen a few times. The gene calls are TRBV12-3 or TRBV12-4 and TRBJ1-2; maybe TRBD1 (6 bases). Trimming took 6 bases from V and 4 from J, leaving 12 bases between them. The CDR3 has 13 residues. The CDR3 DNA sequence: TGTGCCAGCAGCCGGAGACAGGCCTATGGCTACACCTTC. It translates to CASSRRQAYGYTF.

This clonotype was recorded many times. CDR3 protein: CASGIERTEAFF. The CDR3 bases are TGTGCCAGCGGGATCGAAAGGACTGAAGCTTTCTTT. The rearrangement uses TRBV7-2 and TRBJ1-1; no definite D call. V gave up 8 bases and J gave up 5 bases, with 12 bases separating them. This CDR3 spans 12 amino acids. Germline CDR1 SGHTA, CDR2 FQGNSA.

This clonotype showed up many times. J is TRBJ2-1 and V is TRBV28; 8 positions agree with TRBD1. This CDR3 spans 17 amino acids. Germline V lookup: CDR1 MDHEN, CDR2 SYDVKM. The trim removed 7 bases at V and 9 bases at J, leaving 20 bases unmatched. The CDR3 loop is CASTPGQVIVRYVEQFF. CDR3 bases: TGTGCCAGCACACCGGGACAGGTGATTGTGCGGTACGTTGAGCAGTTCTTC.

Many counts were recorded for this clonotype. CDR3 in DNA: TGTGCCAGCAGAAGATACGGGACAGCTAATCAAGAGACCCAGTACTTC. Encoded protein: CASRRYGTANQETQYF. The chain is built from TRBV6-1 and TRBJ2-5; 7 bases map to TRBD1. This CDR3 has 16 residues. In germline, CDR1 is MNHNS, CDR2 SASEGT. The junction had 12 bases not matched to a gene; V was cut back by 6 bases and J by 2 bases.

The genes are TRBV9 and TRBJ2-7; TRBD1 aligns across 8 bases. The CDR3 length is 13 residues. Per germline, CDR1 SGDLS and CDR2 YYNGEE. The V segment lost 1 base and the J segment 6 bases; nucleotides outside the gene matches: 3. In DNA form, the CDR3 reads TGTGCCAGCAGCGTACAGGGGGCAGGCGAGCAGTACTTC. Translation: CASSVQGAGEQYF.

This clonotype was observed at least ten times. The chain recombines TRBV5-1 with TRBJ1-4; possibly TRBD1 for D (5 bases). Germline-derived CDR1 and CDR2 are SGHRS and YFSETQ. The ends were cut back, 5 bases at V and 10 bases at J, with 24 bases in the middle. The CDR3 extends over 16 amino acids. The CDR3 bases are TGCGCCAGCAGTGCTTATTCGGGGACGGCCACGGGAAAACTGTTTTTT. Encoded protein: CASSAYSGTATGKLFF.

Many counts were recorded for this clonotype. CDR3 bases: TGTGCCAGCAGCGGCCGGGACAGGGGGCGCTCAGATACGCAGTATTTT. Protein: CASSGRDRGRSDTQYF. The rearrangement joins TRBV11-2 to TRBJ2-3; TRBD1 agrees at 12 bases. The CDR3 is 16 amino acids. The germline gives CDR1 SGHAT, CDR2 FQNNGV. J gave up 4 bases and V 5 bases, and 7 bases lay outside the gene matches.

This clonotype was observed a few times. V and J are TRBV10-3 and TRBJ2-7; 7 bases fit TRBD1. With V trimmed by 8 bases and J by 5 bases, 12 bases remained unmatched. Looked up from germline, CDR1 is ENHRY and CDR2 is SYGVKD. The length of the CDR3 is 14 residues. The CDR3 is CAIAASRDSHEQYF. CDR3 in DNA: TGTGCCATCGCTGCCTCTCGGGACAGCCACGAGCAGTACTTC.

The sample holds a few counts of this clonotype. This chain joins TRBV6-5 and TRBJ1-4; 8 bases line up with TRBD1. The germline V gene has CDR1 MNHEY and CDR2 SVGAGI. V lost 5 bases, J lost 8 bases, and 7 bases stayed unmatched. The CDR3 consists of 14 residues. The CDR3 spells CASSTDRGREKLFF. In DNA form, the CDR3 reads TGTGCCAGCAGTACAGACAGGGGTAGGGAAAAACTGTTTTTT.

Comments on this clonotype: A much bigger clone sits one base away, suggesting this may be a read error. CDR3 sequence reads: CASSLRDTYSPIHF. The DNA of the CDR3 is TGTGCCAGCAGCTTGAGGGACACCTATTCACCCATCCACTTT. The J gene is TRBJ1-6, the V gene TRBV5-4, with D possibly matching TRBD1 (6 bases). The CDR3 extends over 14 amino acids. Germline V CDR1 and CDR2: SGHNT, YYREEE (reference sequence).

As to this clonotype: Germline is not matched at one junction end, which may reflect a read error. This rearrangement joins TRBV7-2 to TRBJ2-1; D is possibly TRBD2 (6 bases). Germline V gene sequence: CDR1 SGHTA, CDR2 FQGNSA. The length of the CDR3 is 13 residues. In DNA, the CDR3 is TGTGCCAGCAGCTCACAGTGGGGGGATGAGCATTTCTTC. It translates to CASSSQWGDEHFF.

V and J are TRBV5-4 and TRBJ2-1; 8 positions agree with TRBD1. The germline gives CDR1 SGHNT, CDR2 YYREEE (reference sequence). With 10 bases clipped from V and 6 bases from J, the junction kept 12 bases outside the gene matches. The CDR3 has 14 residues. The CDR3 reads CADPRDRKVNEQFF. The CDR3 DNA follows: TGTGCCGACCCCCGGGACAGGAAGGTCAATGAGCAGTTCTTC.

This clonotype occurred many times. This chain links TRBV18 with TRBJ2-7, with TRBD1 matching 8 bases. Looked up from germline, CDR1 is KGHSH and CDR2 is LQKENI. V trimming: 6 bases; J trimming: 5 bases; junction bases outside the gene matches: 9. The CDR3 contains 14 residues. The CDR3 region has the DNA TGTGCCAGCTCCCCCGACAGGGGTAGTAACGAGCAGTACTTC. As protein: CASSPDRGSNEQYF.

This clonotype came up many times. The chain combines TRBV29-1 with TRBJ1-1, with D possibly TRBD1 on 6 matching bases. Germline values: CDR1 SQVTM, CDR2 ANQGSEA. Trimming took off 2 bases at V and 1 base at J, with 14 bases between the two ends. This CDR3 is 15 amino acids long. The DNA of the CDR3 is TGCAGCGTTGAAATACAGGGCTTCGGGAACACTGAAGCTTTCTTT. The encoded protein is CSVEIQGFGNTEAFF.

This clonotype came up many times. CDR3 nucleotides: TGTGCCAGCTCACCAGACGGGGCCGACACTGAAGCTTTCTTT. It yields the protein CASSPDGADTEAFF. The chain employs TRBV18 and TRBJ1-1; D possibly corresponds to TRBD1 (5 bases). The CDR3 length is 14 residues. Trimming left V 2 bases short and J 3 bases short, with 10 bases between. Germline values: CDR1 KGHSH, CDR2 LQKENI.

There are a few counts of this clonotype. J is TRBJ2-7 and V is TRBV29-1, with TRBD1 identical over 7 bases. This CDR3 region has 12 residues. Unmatched junction bases numbered 10, after V lost 6 bases and J lost 8 bases. The germline V gene encodes CDR1 SQVTM and CDR2 ANQGSEA. The CDR3 DNA is TGCAGCGTAAGACCTGACAGGGAAAAGCAGTACTTC. Encoded protein: CSVRPDREKQYF.

This clonotype has a count of ten or more. This rearrangement joins TRBV6-6 to TRBJ1-5; 9 nucleotides align to TRBD1. This CDR3 is 18 amino acids long. Germline CDR1 reads MNHNY; CDR2 reads SVGAGI (reference sequence). The V segment lost 0 bases and the J segment 3 bases; nucleotides outside the gene matches: 9. The CDR3 DNA sequence: TGTGCCAGCAGTTACTCGACGGCGGGACAGGGTTACAATCAGCCCCAGCATTTT. Amino acids: CASSYSTAGQGYNQPQHF.

This clonotype was observed at least ten times. This CDR3 is CASSPSMDTQYF. As DNA, the CDR3 is TGTGCCAGCAGTCCGAGTATGGATACGCAGTATTTT. The V gene is TRBV7-2, the J gene TRBJ2-3; no reliable D call. Looked up from germline, CDR1 is SGHTA and CDR2 is FQGNSA. V gave up 6 bases and J gave up 6 bases, with 10 bases separating them. The CDR3 spans 12 residues. The full variable domain, in which reference TRBV7-2 and TRBJ2-3 provide the parts outside the CDR3, is GAGVSQSPSNKVTEKGKDVELRCDPISGHTALYWYRQSLGQGLEFLIYFQGNSAPDKSGLPSDRFSAERTGGSVSTLTIQRTQQEDSAVYLCASSPSMDTQYFGPGTRLTVL.

This clonotype was observed many times. The chain uses TRBV9 and TRBJ2-7, with D uncertain. This CDR3 has 15 residues. CDR1 SGDLS and CDR2 YYNGEE come from the germline V gene. V was shortened by 2 bases and J by 2 bases, with 14 bases between the two germline ends. This CDR3 reads CASSVQAGNPYEQYF. The CDR3 nucleotides are TGTGCCAGCAGCGTCCAGGCAGGAAACCCCTACGAGCAGTACTTC.

The genes are TRBV28 and TRBJ1-2, with D possibly TRBD1 on 5 matching bases. CDR1 MDHEN and CDR2 SYDVKM come from the germline V gene. CDR3 size: 11 residues. V lost 5 bases and J lost 4, with 5 bases in between. CDR3 protein: CASSGTYGYTF. CDR3 sequence (DNA): TGTGCCAGCAGTGGGACCTATGGCTACACCTTC.

This clonotype was picked up many times. The chain joins TRBV9 to TRBJ1-2; tentative D call: TRBD1 (6 bases). In germline, CDR1 is SGDLS, CDR2 YYNGEE. The V and J ends lost 4 bases and 4 bases respectively, with 17 bases between them. This CDR3 has 15 amino acids. Here the CDR3 DNA reads TGTGCCAGCAGCCCCGGAAACAGGGTGACCTATGGCTACACCTTC. This translates into CASSPGNRVTYGYTF.

The rearrangement uses TRBV5-1 and TRBJ2-5, with no clear D. Trimming shortened V by 0 bases and J by 5 bases, and 5 bases separated the two germline ends. The CDR3 length is 12 residues. Germline V gene lookup returns CDR1 SGHRS and CDR2 YFSETQ. CDR3 sequence (DNA): TGCGCCAGCAGCTTGGATCTGGAGACCCAGTACTTC. Amino acids: CASSLDLETQYF. Combining the CDR3 with reference TRBV5-1 and TRBJ2-5 gives the whole variable domain KAGVTQTPRYLIKTRGQQVTLSCSPISGHRSVSWYQQTPGQGLQFLFEYFSETQRNKGNFPGRFSGRQFSNSRSEMNVSTLELGDSALYLCASSLDLETQYFGPGTRLLVL.

V and J are TRBV29-1 and TRBJ2-1; D may be TRBD1 (6 bases). The germline CDR1 and CDR2 sequences are SQVTM and ANQGSEA. The CDR3 spans 15 residues. V was pared by 5 bases and J by 4 bases, with 18 bases between. This chain's CDR3 is CSVYGRGFPYNEQFF. CDR3 bases: TGCAGCGTTTACGGCAGGGGTTTTCCTTACAATGAGCAGTTCTTC.

V is TRBV10-2 and J is TRBJ2-7, with 8 bases lining up with TRBD1. This CDR3 has 14 residues. V lost 6 bases, J lost 5 bases, and 9 bases stayed unmatched. CDR1 is WSHSY, CDR2 SAAADI, per germline. The CDR3 region has the DNA TGCGCCAGCAGCGGACAGGGACTCGTTAACGAGCAGTACTTC. Translating it yields CASSGQGLVNEQYF.

This clonotype was counted at least ten times. This chain joins TRBV18 and TRBJ2-5, with no clear D. The germline V and J ends were trimmed by 2 bases and 6 bases, with 10 bases remaining between them. The CDR3 totals 13 residues. Germline CDR1 and CDR2: KGHSH and LQKENI. CDR3 nucleotide sequence: TGTGCCAGCTCACCAGAAACGAGACAGACCCAGTACTTC. Translated: CASSPETRQTQYF.

The sample holds a few counts of this clonotype. The V call is TRBV9, the J call TRBJ2-5, with a weak D call TRBD1 (6 bases). V lost 6 bases, J lost 2 bases, and 17 bases lay in between. Per germline, CDR1 SGDLS and CDR2 YYNGEE. The CDR3 is made up of 15 amino acids. CDR3 residues: CASTTTTGIQETQYF. The CDR3 DNA reads TGTGCCAGCACCACGACCACAGGGATTCAAGAGACCCAGTACTTC.